One sample yielded the 4 T cell receptor beta chains listed below, sequenced in a study of cytotoxic CD8 clonotypes in ibrutinib-treated CLL (dated by TCRdb to the early 2020s). In light of the paper, this sample's time point label describes: about 11 months on ibrutinib. The library came from the immunoSEQ multiplex PCR assay. Imported from immuneACCESS, the table was reduced by TCRdb to in-frame sequences with V and J called. These copies leave out some clones; in studies compared against another copy, an unresolved V gene accounts for under half, and the cause of the remainder is not known. The sample records approximately 190,000 clones, more than 65% of which are singletons. The ten largest clones add up to over 5.5% of the sample. Here the sequenced sample was PBMCs, taken after 12 months of ibrutinib treatment. These receptors originate from a human donor with chronic lymphocytic leukemia.

The chain carries TRBV28 and TRBJ1-4; TRBD1 matches at 8 bases. Trimming at V came to 5 bases and at J to 14 bases, leaving 7 bases not matched to a gene. CDR3 length: 12 residues. Per germline, CDR1 MDHEN and CDR2 SYDVKM. CDR3 protein: CASSQTGVGLFF. The CDR3 bases are TGTGCCAGCAGTCAGACAGGGGTAGGGCTGTTTTTT.

The genes are TRBV6-5 and TRBJ2-3, with D tentatively TRBD1 (6 bases). Germline CDR1 MNHEY, CDR2 SVGAGI. V was shortened by 4 bases and J by 4 bases, with 18 bases between the two germline ends. The CDR3 totals 16 residues. CDR3 coding DNA: TGTGCCAGCAGTTGGGGGACCCAGGGGATTGCAGATACGCAGTATTTT. It translates to CASSWGTQGIADTQYF.

The rearrangement joins TRBV19 to TRBJ1-2; 7 nucleotides line up with TRBD1. Germline CDR1 LNHDA, CDR2 SQIVND (reference sequence). This CDR3 has 14 amino acids. V lost 4 bases and J lost 0; bases outside the gene matches: 2. CDR3 amino acids: CASSKGQTNYGYTF. The CDR3 DNA is TGTGCCAGTAGTAAGGGACAGACTAACTATGGCTACACCTTC.

This clone appeared a single time. The chain uses TRBV5-1 and TRBJ1-4; 9 bases agree with TRBD1. V trimming: 0 bases; J trimming: 5 bases; junction bases outside the gene matches: 8. Germline lookup yields CDR1 SGHRS and CDR2 YFSETQ. CDR3 size: 17 residues. The CDR3 sequence: CASSLGDRQGGNEKLFF. DNA of the CDR3: TGCGCCAGCAGCTTGGGCGATAGACAGGGGGGAAATGAAAAACTGTTTTTT.